Below are 14 T cell receptor beta chains sequenced from a single sample in a study of T cell repertoires in cytomegalovirus infection. One entry per CDR3 protein results from TCRdb running MiXCR on the reads. The table includes about 770,000 distinct CDR3 sequences, about 27% detected once. Antigen specificity for these receptors is unknown. Sequences were derived from cultured CD8+ T cells from PBMCs, sampled from culture after CMV antigen stimulation. Source of these receptors: a human donor in good health (CMV status not recorded). Some clones in this sample may be carry-over from other donors' samples.

The gene calls are TRBV7-9 and TRBJ2-3; TRBD1 matches at 11 bases. Trimming took 4 bases from V and 5 from J; bases not matched to a gene: 8. CDR3 length: 16 amino acids. CDR1 and CDR2 from the germline V gene are SEHNR and FQNEAQ (reference sequence). CDR3 sequence: CASSSSGQGARDTQYF. DNA for the CDR3: TGTGCCAGCAGCTCTTCCGGACAGGGGGCGCGAGATACGCAGTATTTT.

This clonotype has a count of ten or more. This chain connects TRBV27 to TRBJ2-7; weak D call: TRBD2 (6 bases). Between the trimmed V and J ends, which lost 5 bases and 3 bases, there was a span of 17 bases. The CDR3 length is 15 residues. Germline CDR1 MNHEY, CDR2 SMNVEV (reference sequence). CDR3 nucleotides: TGTGCCAGCAGTCGGAGGGGAACCGATCACTACGAGCAGTACTTC. It specifies CASSRRGTDHYEQYF.

V and J are TRBV5-4 and TRBJ2-3; 10 bases match TRBD2. Germline V gene sequence: CDR1 SGHNT, CDR2 YYREEE (reference sequence). J lost 2 bases, V lost 0 bases, and 3 bases had no gene match. The CDR3 totals 16 residues. The CDR3: CASSLELAGITDTQYF. In nucleotides, the CDR3 is TGTGCCAGCAGCTTGGAACTAGCGGGGATCACAGATACGCAGTATTTT.

Details on this clonotype: With a much larger clone just one base away, this may be a read error. The chain employs TRBV7-6 and TRBJ2-7; TRBD1 agrees at 10 bases. This CDR3 has 15 residues. Germline CDR1 and CDR2: SGHVS and FNYEAQ. CDR3 DNA: TGTGCCGGCAGCTTAAGACAGGGGGCTTACTACGAGCAGTACTTC. It specifies CAGSLRQGAYYEQYF.

V usage is TRBV6-1 and J usage is TRBJ2-2; the match to TRBD2 covers 8 bases. Germline-derived CDR1 and CDR2 are MNHNS and SASEGT. V shed 2 bases and J 1 base; nucleotides not matched to a gene: 3. CDR3 length: 16 residues. The CDR3 region is CASSERTSRNTGELFF. DNA for the CDR3: TGTGCCAGCAGTGAACGGACTAGCAGGAACACCGGGGAGCTGTTTTTT.

In this sample, this clonotype turned up once. The rearrangement links TRBV20-1 to TRBJ2-1, with TRBD2 identical over 10 bases. From germline, CDR1 is DFQATT and CDR2 SNEGSKA (reference sequence). J was trimmed by 0 bases and V by 3 bases; bases with no gene match: 17. The CDR3 spans 20 residues. CDR3 in DNA: TGCAGTGCTAGCGAGCTAGCGGGGGATTTAATTACTAACTCCTACAATGAGCAGTTCTTC. Translation gives CSASELAGDLITNSYNEQFF.

The chain uses TRBV2 and TRBJ2-2; possibly TRBD1 for D (6 bases). V was clipped by 3 bases and J by 4 bases, with 24 bases between them. Germline assignment: CDR1 SNHLY and CDR2 FYNNEI. The CDR3 runs 19 residues. In DNA form, the CDR3 reads TGTGCCAGCAGTGACCGGGCCGGGCCAGGGGTTGGCGGCACCGGGGAGCTGTTTTTT. Its translation: CASSDRAGPGVGGTGELFF.

The chain employs TRBV19 and TRBJ1-5, with D perhaps TRBD1 (5 bases). CDR3 length: 14 residues. The germline CDR1 and CDR2 sequences are LNHDA and SQIVND (reference sequence). The V gene lost 5 bases and the J gene lost 3 bases, with 11 bases spanning the gap. The DNA of the CDR3 is TGTGCCAGTAGTGCACAGGTAACCAATCAGCCCCAGCATTTT. Translating it yields CASSAQVTNQPQHF.

J is TRBJ1-4 and V is TRBV7-9, with unresolved D. CDR1 and CDR2 (germline): SEHNR, FQNEAQ (reference sequence). CDR3 length: 12 amino acids. Trimming took off 0 bases at V and 14 bases at J, with 10 bases between the two ends. This CDR3 reads CASSLALGPLFF. In nucleotides, the CDR3 is TGTGCCAGCAGCTTAGCCCTTGGGCCCCTGTTTTTT.

There are many counts of this clonotype. The J gene is TRBJ2-3, the V gene TRBV7-3, with D unresolved. The V gene lost 4 bases and the J gene lost 4 bases, with 21 bases spanning the gap. The CDR3 is made up of 17 amino acids. CDR1 is SGHTA, CDR2 FQGTGA, per germline. Written as DNA, the CDR3 is TGTGCCAGCAGCTCCGCCGTAGGGCCGCTTCCGGCAGATACGCAGTATTTT. Its protein product is CASSSAVGPLPADTQYF.

The genes are TRBV15 and TRBJ2-1, with 7 bases that match TRBD2. The CDR3 extends over 15 amino acids. Per germline, CDR1 LNHNV and CDR2 YYDKDF (reference sequence). Trimming at V came to 4 bases and at J to 4 bases, leaving 7 bases not matched to a gene. The CDR3 region has the DNA TGTGCCACCAGCACCAAGCGGGGCTCGTACAATGAGCAGTTCTTC. This gives the protein CATSTKRGSYNEQFF.

This chain connects TRBV27 to TRBJ2-1, with a weak D call TRBD2 (6 bases). With 3 bases removed from V and 2 bases from J, the gap between germline ends came to 11 bases. CDR3 length equals 15 residues. Germline loops: CDR1 MNHEY, CDR2 SMNVEV (reference sequence). CDR3 loop: CASSFGSGPYNEQFF. For the CDR3, the DNA is TGTGCCAGCAGTTTTGGTAGCGGCCCCTACAATGAGCAGTTCTTC.

V gene TRBV24-1 combines with J gene TRBJ1-2; D is unresolved. Deletions cut 7 bases from V and 2 bases from J, with 10 bases between. CDR1 is KGHDR, CDR2 SFDVKD, per germline. This CDR3 is 13 amino acids long. The CDR3 DNA is TGTGCCACCAGGGAGGGCATGAACTATGGCTACACCTTC. It codes for CATREGMNYGYTF.

This chain connects TRBV11-2 to TRBJ2-3; D is unresolved. Germline V gene data show CDR1 as SGHAT and CDR2 as FQNNGV. The CDR3 totals 14 residues. Between the trimmed V and J ends, which lost 6 bases and 0 bases, there was a span of 10 bases. CDR3 amino acids: CASRAEISTDTQYF. The CDR3 bases are TGTGCCAGCAGAGCTGAGATTAGCACAGATACGCAGTATTTT.